These T cell receptor beta chains were read from a single sample in a study of blood T cell repertoires in COVID-19. Here immunoSEQ multiplex PCR was the method, and the copy in TCRdb shows in-frame clones only, minus some. The sample has 210,000 or so clones; 83% are singletons. Input material: peripheral blood. The receptor set was obtained from a woman between 25 and 40 years old with COVID-19, enrolled during active disease. CDR3s include the opening cysteine and the closing phenylalanine or tryptophan. Fields, in order: clone size, V gene, J gene, D gene, CDR3 DNA, CDR3 protein. A D gene is named only where the DNA matches it firmly. Rows may omit the clone size; those that give it use once, few, many or a size class.

clone_size: .; v_call: TRBV3-1/TRBV3-2; j_call: TRBJ2-2; d_call: TRBD2; cdr3_nt: TGTGCCAGCAGCCAAGTCGGGGGAGGGCCTGCGAACACCGGGGAGCTGTTTTTT; cdr3_aa: CASSQVGGGPANTGELFF
clone_size: once; v_call: TRBV2; j_call: TRBJ1-2; d_call: TRBD1; cdr3_nt: TGTGCCAGCAGCCTATTCCGGGACAGGGGAAGAATCTCCTATGGCTACACCTTC; cdr3_aa: CASSLFRDRGRISYGYTF
clone_size: .; v_call: TRBV10-3; j_call: TRBJ1-4; d_call: TRBD1; cdr3_nt: TGTGCCATCAGTGAGTCCTCGGACAGGGTTAATGAAAAACTGTTTTTT; cdr3_aa: CAISESSDRVNEKLFF
clone_size: .; v_call: TRBV10-3; j_call: TRBJ1-1; d_call: TRBD1; cdr3_nt: TGTGCCACGACCCCGGGACAGGGGGTCCCTGAAGCTTTCTTT; cdr3_aa: CATTPGQGVPEAFF
clone_size: .; v_call: TRBV9; j_call: TRBJ2-2; d_call: .; cdr3_nt: TGTGCCAGCAGCGTGACAGGAACCGGGGAGCTGTTTTTT; cdr3_aa: CASSVTGTGELFF
clone_size: .; v_call: TRBV19; j_call: TRBJ2-7; d_call: TRBD2; cdr3_nt: TGTGCCAGTAGCCCCTCGCGCGGGAGGCCTGCGATCTACGAGCAGTACTTC; cdr3_aa: CASSPSRGRPAIYEQYF
clone_size: .; v_call: TRBV19; j_call: TRBJ1-5; d_call: TRBD1; cdr3_nt: TGTGCCAGTAGGGGCTTGTTTGGACAGGGGAGGAATCAGCCCCAGCATTTT; cdr3_aa: CASRGLFGQGRNQPQHF
clone_size: .; v_call: TRBV3-1/TRBV3-2; j_call: TRBJ1-1; d_call: .; cdr3_nt: TGTGCCAGCAGCCACCTGGGCGGGGGGGCAGCTTTCTTT; cdr3_aa: CASSHLGGGAAFF
clone_size: .; v_call: TRBV28; j_call: TRBJ1-2; d_call: .; cdr3_nt: TGTGCCAGCAGACGGCCGGGACTCATCTATGGCTACACCTTC; cdr3_aa: CASRRPGLIYGYTF
clone_size: .; v_call: TRBV6-2/TRBV6-3; j_call: TRBJ2-2; d_call: .; cdr3_nt: TGTGCCAGCAGTTCCCTGTCCGGGGAGCTGTTTTTT; cdr3_aa: CASSSLSGELFF
clone_size: .; v_call: TRBV14; j_call: TRBJ2-1; d_call: TRBD2; cdr3_nt: TGTGCCAGCAGCCAACATCGATGGGAGGGCCCCAACAATGAGCAGTTCTTC; cdr3_aa: CASSQHRWEGPNNEQFF
clone_size: .; v_call: TRBV19; j_call: TRBJ1-6; d_call: .; cdr3_nt: TGTGCCAGTAGTAGCCGGACTTATAATTCACCCCTCCACTTT; cdr3_aa: CASSSRTYNSPLHF
clone_size: .; v_call: TRBV9; j_call: TRBJ2-1; d_call: TRBD2; cdr3_nt: TGTGCCAGCAGCCTTAGCGGGCAAACCTACAATGAGCAGTTCTTC; cdr3_aa: CASSLSGQTYNEQFF
clone_size: .; v_call: TRBV19; j_call: TRBJ2-7; d_call: TRBD2; cdr3_nt: TGTGCCAGTAGTATAGTAGCGGGAGAGGCCTACGAGCAGTACTTC; cdr3_aa: CASSIVAGEAYEQYF